This TCR beta chain emerged from a study of persistence of HIV-infected CD4 T cells. Across the whole study: Blood samples, up to about 200 mL, came from multiple time points, except two leukapheresis donors sampled once.

Study-wide results and caveats: Degenerate expanded CDR3beta sequences were enriched among CMV- and Gag-responding cells.

The V gene lost 1 base and the J gene lost 2 bases, with 8 bases spanning the gap. The length of the CDR3 is 14 residues. Germline values: CDR1 KGHSH, CDR2 LQKENI. Stimulation used around 9.1 ug/mL lysate from CMV-infected fibroblasts. CD4+ T cells upregulating both CD40 ligand and CD69 were sorted as responding cells. Donors had CD4+ T cell counts above 400 cells/uL and were CMV-seropositive. Stimulated PBMCs had first been depleted of CD8+ T cells. Sequencing used immunoSEQ version 4 in survey mode. The method was immunoSEQ multiplex PCR; TCRdb's version includes in-frame clones alone and lacks a portion of them. The profile shows just under 20,000 clones, around 82% of them singletons. With respect to this clone: Its antigen is not identified.

Sequences were derived from CD4+ T cells sorted from PBMCs after 18-hour stimulation, sampled from a patient who received antiretroviral therapy. The TCR sequence derives from an adult man with HIV who was CMV-seropositive. The chain employs TRBV18 and TRBJ2-5; no definite D call. The CDR3 protein is CASSPLGQQETQYF. CDR3 DNA sequence: TGTGCCAGCTCACCACTAGGCCAGCAAGAGACCCAGTACTTC.